Each of the 9 T cell receptor beta chains below was sequenced from the same sample in a study of blood T cell repertoires in COVID-19 (dated by TCRdb to about 2020). Library preparation used the immunoSEQ multiplex PCR assay. Entries here come from immuneACCESS through TCRdb and include only in-frame sequences with V and J called. Some clones fail to appear in such tables; in the studies checked, an unresolved V gene covers under half of the shortfall, and the cause of the remainder is unknown. The sample has approximately 300,000 clones on record, 86% of them singletons. 10% of the sample goes to the ten largest clones. Material for sequencing was PBMCs or T cells enriched from blood (not recorded which). All receptors derive from a woman under 30 who had recovered from COVID-19.

V is TRBV28 and J is TRBJ1-5; D is undetermined. V was trimmed by 4 bases and J by 5 bases, leaving 9 bases between them. The CDR3 spans 13 residues. Germline V gene data show CDR1 as MDHEN and CDR2 as SYDVKM. The CDR3 region has the DNA TGTGCCAGCAGTTCCCCCTTTTATCAGCCCCAGCATTTT. This encodes CASSSPFYQPQHF.

The rearrangement uses TRBV27 and TRBJ2-3; D gene unclear. Germline values: CDR1 MNHEY, CDR2 SMNVEV (reference sequence). V shed 7 bases and J shed 2 bases, with 7 bases lying between them. The CDR3 extends over 12 amino acids. Here the CDR3 reads CASTIPTDTQYF. CDR3 nucleotide sequence: TGTGCCAGCACCATTCCCACAGATACGCAGTATTTT.

CDR3 protein: CASHSYNRRGEQYF. The CDR3 region has the DNA TGTGCCAGCCACAGTTACAACCGCCGGGGCGAGCAGTACTTC. V usage is TRBV6-5 and J usage is TRBJ2-7; possible D gene TRBD2, 5 bases. The V and J ends lost 8 bases and 6 bases respectively, with 20 bases between them. CDR1 and CDR2 (germline): MNHEY, SVGAGI. This CDR3 contains 14 residues.

The chain joins TRBV7-6 to TRBJ1-3; D unresolved. With 1 base removed from V and 0 bases from J, the gap between germline ends came to 13 bases. The CDR3 has 17 amino acids. Germline V gene data show CDR1 as SGHVS and CDR2 as FNYEAQ. CDR3 bases: TGTGCCAGCAGCTTAGTGGCAAACCCAAACTCTGGAAACACCATATATTTT. Translated: CASSLVANPNSGNTIYF. The full variable domain, with the rest looked up from reference TRBV7-6 and TRBJ1-3, is GAGVSQSPRYKVTKRGQDVALRCDPISGHVSLYWYRQALGQGPEFLTYFNYEAQQDKSGLPNDRFSAERPEGSISTLTIQRTEQRDSAMYRCASSLVANPNSGNTIYFGEGSWLTVV.

The chain couples TRBV28 to TRBJ2-1; D may be TRBD1 (6 bases). Germline CDR1 reads MDHEN; CDR2 reads SYDVKM. Trimming cost V 2 bases and J 4 bases, with 12 bases left between them. CDR3 length equals 15 residues. The CDR3 loop is CASSLGGGIYNEQFF. In nucleotides, the CDR3 is TGTGCCAGCAGTTTAGGGGGCGGTATTTACAATGAGCAGTTCTTC. The full variable domain, its missing parts supplied by reference TRBV28 and TRBJ2-1, is DVKVTQSSRYLVKRTGEKVFLECVQDMDHENMFWYRQDPGLGLRLIYFSYDVKMKEKGDIPEGYSVSREKKERFSLILESASTNQTSMYLCASSLGGGIYNEQFFGPGTRLTVL.

This clone was detected only once. The rearrangement links TRBV4-1 to TRBJ2-2, with 11 bases identical to TRBD2. The length of the CDR3 is 17 residues. The germline V gene encodes CDR1 MGHRA and CDR2 YSYEKL. V lost 2 bases, J lost 4 bases, and 6 bases stayed unmatched. This chain's CDR3 is CASSQRLAGSRTGELFF. CDR3 bases: TGCGCCAGCAGCCAACGACTAGCGGGATCCCGCACCGGGGAGCTGTTTTTT.

The rearrangement joins TRBV6-5 to TRBJ1-2; D unresolved. The CDR3 loop spans 13 amino acids. The germline CDR1 and CDR2 sequences are MNHEY and SVGAGI. Trimming took off 11 bases at V and 4 bases at J, with 17 bases between the two ends. CDR3: CAVAPQRFYGYTF. The CDR3 coding sequence is TGTGCCGTAGCCCCACAAAGATTCTATGGCTACACCTTC.

This chain links TRBV5-1 with TRBJ2-2, with D tentatively TRBD1 (6 bases). The CDR3 covers 15 residues. V gave up 0 bases and J gave up 5 bases, with 11 bases separating them. From germline, CDR1 is SGHRS and CDR2 YFSETQ. CDR3 residues: CASSLGVGATGELFF. The CDR3 DNA follows: TGCGCCAGCAGCTTGGGTGTGGGGGCTACCGGGGAGCTGTTTTTT.

The V call is TRBV29-1, the J call TRBJ2-1, with 12 bases lining up with TRBD2. The trim removed 8 bases at V and 16 bases at J, leaving 9 bases unmatched. Germline lookup yields CDR1 SQVTM and CDR2 ANQGSEA. The CDR3 has 11 residues. In nucleotides, the CDR3 is TGCAGCACAGCTAGCGGGAGGGCCCAATTCTTC. Translation gives CSTASGRAQFF.